This T cell receptor beta chain was found in a study of blood T cell repertoires in COVID-19. Study overall: Sites in the United States, Italy and Spain provided acute and convalescent COVID-19 samples. T cells, B-cell-depleted T cells, or PBMCs provided the cDNA or gDNA that served as material.

V lost 6 bases and J lost 2; bases outside the gene matches: 14. The germline gives CDR1 KGHSH, CDR2 LQKENI. This CDR3 spans 18 amino acids. Some clones are missing from TCRdb's copy, which holds only in-frame ones; the method was immunoSEQ multiplex PCR. This sample has roughly 98,000 clones; about 82% occur once, and the top ten carry over 9.5%. The sequencing input was peripheral blood. The chain carries TRBV18 and TRBJ2-7; 12 bases are a match to TRBD2. The origin of this receptor is a woman in her seventies with active or convalescent COVID-19. DNA for the CDR3: TGTGCCAGCTCTACCACGGGACTAGCGGGCGGGGGGGCCTACGAGCAGTACTTC. The encoded protein is CASSTTGLAGGGAYEQYF. The full variable domain, completed using reference TRBV18 and TRBJ2-7, is NAGVMQNPRHLVRRRGQEARLRCSPMKGHSHVYWYRQLPEEGLKFMVYLQKENIIDESGMPKERFSAEFPKEGPSILRIQQVVRGDSAAYFCASSTTGLAGGGAYEQYFGPGTRLTVT.